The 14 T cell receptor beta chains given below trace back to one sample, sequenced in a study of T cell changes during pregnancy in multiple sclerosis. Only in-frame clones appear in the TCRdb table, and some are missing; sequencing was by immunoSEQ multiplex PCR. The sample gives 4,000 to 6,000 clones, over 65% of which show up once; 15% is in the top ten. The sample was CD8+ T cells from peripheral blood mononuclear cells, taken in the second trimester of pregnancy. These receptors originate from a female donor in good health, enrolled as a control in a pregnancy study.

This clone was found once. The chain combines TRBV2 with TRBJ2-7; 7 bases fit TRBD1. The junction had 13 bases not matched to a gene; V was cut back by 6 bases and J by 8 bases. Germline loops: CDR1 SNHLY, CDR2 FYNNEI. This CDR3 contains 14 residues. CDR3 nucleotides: TGTGCCAGCAGCGTTACCGGGACAGTGAACCAGCAGTACTTC. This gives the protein CASSVTGTVNQQYF.

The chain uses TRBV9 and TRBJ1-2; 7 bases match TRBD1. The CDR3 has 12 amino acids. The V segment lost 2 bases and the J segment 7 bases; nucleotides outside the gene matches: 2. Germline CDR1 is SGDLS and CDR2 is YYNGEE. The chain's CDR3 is CASSVTGFGYTF. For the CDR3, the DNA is TGTGCCAGCAGCGTGACAGGGTTTGGCTACACCTTC.

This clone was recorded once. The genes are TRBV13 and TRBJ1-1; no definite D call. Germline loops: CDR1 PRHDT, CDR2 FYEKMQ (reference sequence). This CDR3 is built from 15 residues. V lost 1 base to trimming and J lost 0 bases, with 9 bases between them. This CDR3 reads CASSLVRRMNTEAFF. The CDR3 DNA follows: TGTGCCAGCAGCTTAGTAAGGAGGATGAACACTGAAGCTTTCTTT.

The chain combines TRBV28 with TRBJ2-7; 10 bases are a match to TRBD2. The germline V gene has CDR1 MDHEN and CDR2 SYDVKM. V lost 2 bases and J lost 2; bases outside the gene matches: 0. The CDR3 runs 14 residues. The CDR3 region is CASSLSGRAYEQYF. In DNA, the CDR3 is TGTGCCAGCAGTTTAAGCGGGAGGGCCTACGAGCAGTACTTC.

The CDR3 spells CASSQDAGEKLFF. In nucleotides, the CDR3 is TGCGCCAGCAGCCAAGACGCAGGGGAAAAACTGTTTTTT. The V and J genes are TRBV4-3 and TRBJ1-4; maybe TRBD1 (5 bases). The V gene's germline CDR1 is LGHNA and CDR2 YSLEER. This CDR3 is 13 amino acids long. With 0 bases removed from V and 8 bases from J, the gap between germline ends came to 7 bases.

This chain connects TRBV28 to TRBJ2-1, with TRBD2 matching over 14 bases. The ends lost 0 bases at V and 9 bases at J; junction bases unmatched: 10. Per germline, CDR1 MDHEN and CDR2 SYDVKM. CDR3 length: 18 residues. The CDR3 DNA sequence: TGTGCCAGCAGTTTATGGACTAGCGGGAGGGCCGGTGAGGGTGAGCAGTTCTTC. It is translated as CASSLWTSGRAGEGEQFF. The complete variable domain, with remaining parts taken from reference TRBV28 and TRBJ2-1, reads DVKVTQSSRYLVKRTGEKVFLECVQDMDHENMFWYRQDPGLGLRLIYFSYDVKMKEKGDIPEGYSVSREKKERFSLILESASTNQTSMYLCASSLWTSGRAGEGEQFFGPGTRLTVL.

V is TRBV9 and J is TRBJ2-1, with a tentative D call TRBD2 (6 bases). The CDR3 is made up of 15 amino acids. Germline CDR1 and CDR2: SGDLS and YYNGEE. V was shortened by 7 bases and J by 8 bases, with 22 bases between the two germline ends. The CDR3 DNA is TGTGCCAGCGGGGCGGGGCGGGGTACTGGGGATGAGCAGTTCTTC. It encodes CASGAGRGTGDEQFF.

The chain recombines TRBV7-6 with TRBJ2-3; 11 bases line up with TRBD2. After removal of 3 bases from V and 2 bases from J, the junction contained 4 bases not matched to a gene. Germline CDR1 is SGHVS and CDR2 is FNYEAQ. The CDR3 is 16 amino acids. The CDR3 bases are TGTGCCAGCAGCTTGGTAGCGGGGGGGTCCACAGATACGCAGTATTTT. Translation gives CASSLVAGGSTDTQYF.

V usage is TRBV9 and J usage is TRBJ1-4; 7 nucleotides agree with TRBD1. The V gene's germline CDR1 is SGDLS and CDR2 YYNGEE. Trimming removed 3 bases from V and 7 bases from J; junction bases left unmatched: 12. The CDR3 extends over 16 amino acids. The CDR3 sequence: CASSATGNGPGEKLFF. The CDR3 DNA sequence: TGTGCCAGCAGCGCGACAGGGAATGGCCCCGGTGAAAAACTGTTTTTT.

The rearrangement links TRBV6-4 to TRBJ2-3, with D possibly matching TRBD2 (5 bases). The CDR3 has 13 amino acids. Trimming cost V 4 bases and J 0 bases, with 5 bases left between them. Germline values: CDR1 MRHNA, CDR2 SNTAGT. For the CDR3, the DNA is TGTGCCAGCAGTGGCGGGAGCACAGATACGCAGTATTTT. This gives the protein CASSGGSTDTQYF.

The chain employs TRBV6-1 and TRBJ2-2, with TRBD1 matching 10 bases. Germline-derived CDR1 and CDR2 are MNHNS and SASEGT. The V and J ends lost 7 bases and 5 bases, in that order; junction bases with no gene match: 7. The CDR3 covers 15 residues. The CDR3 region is CASISGTGDTGELFF. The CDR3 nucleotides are TGTGCCAGCATCAGCGGGACAGGGGATACCGGGGAGCTGTTTTTT.

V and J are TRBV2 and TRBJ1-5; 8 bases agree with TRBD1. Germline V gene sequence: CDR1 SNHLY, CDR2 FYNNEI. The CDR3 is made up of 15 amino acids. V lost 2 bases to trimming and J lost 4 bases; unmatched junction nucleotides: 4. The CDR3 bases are TGTGCCAGCAGTGAACAGGGGGCTTTAAATCAGCCCCAGCATTTT. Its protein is CASSEQGALNQPQHF.

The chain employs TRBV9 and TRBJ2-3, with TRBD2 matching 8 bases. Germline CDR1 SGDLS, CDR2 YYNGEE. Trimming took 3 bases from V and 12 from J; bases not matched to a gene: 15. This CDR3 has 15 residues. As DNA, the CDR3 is TGTGCCAGCAGCGGTACCGGGACTAGTATGATAAACCAGTATTTT. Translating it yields CASSGTGTSMINQYF. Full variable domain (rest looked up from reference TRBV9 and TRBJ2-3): DSGVTQTPKHLITATGQRVTLRCSPRSGDLSVYWYQQSLDQGLQFLIQYYNGEERAKGNILERFSAQQFPDLHSELNLSSLELGDSALYFCASSGTGTSMINQYFGPGTRLTVL.

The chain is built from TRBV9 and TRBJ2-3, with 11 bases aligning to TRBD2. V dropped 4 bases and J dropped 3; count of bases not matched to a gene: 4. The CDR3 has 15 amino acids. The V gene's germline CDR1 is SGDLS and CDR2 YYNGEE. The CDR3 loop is CASSPGTSGTDTQYF. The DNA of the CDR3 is TGTGCCAGCAGCCCCGGGACTAGCGGTACAGATACGCAGTATTTT.